The sequence of this T cell receptor beta chain was determined in a study of molecular identifiers for immune sequencing clone quantification. The germline V gene has CDR1 MNHEY and CDR2 SVGAGI. V shed 2 bases and J shed 4 bases, with 9 bases lying between them. The CDR3 has 13 amino acids. Each CDR3 protein gets one entry after TCRdb re-called the PCR reads with MiXCR. The sample carries some 580,000 distinct CDR3 sequences, about 25% recorded once. CD8+CD4-CCR7+CD45RA+ cells were sorted as naive CD8 T cells. The chain joins TRBV6-5 to TRBJ2-7, with D unclear. This TCR was sampled from a human donor in good health. Some libraries in this study had Jurkat cell RNA spiked in. Specimen: naive CD8+ T cells from blood, with Jurkat cell RNA spiked in. Subset noted: FACS-sorted CD8+CD4-CCR7+CD45RA+ naive T cells. The DNA of the CDR3 is TGTGCCAGCAGTTACGGTTTGGGGTACGAGCAGTACTTC. Amino acids: CASSYGLGYEQYF.